Each of the 14 T cell receptor beta chains below was sequenced from the same sample in a study of blood T cells in healthy people across ages. A second PCR of about 7 to 12 cycles used a sample-barcoded 5' primer and a J-beta primer mix. From the 5' RACE reads, TCRdb called clonotypes with MiXCR, one entry per CDR3 protein. The sample has roughly 1,800,000 distinct CDR3 sequences; roughly 50% are singletons. The sequencing sample was made of blood. These receptors originate from a woman between 40 and 55 years old in good health.

The CDR3 loop is CAIRGTSGGYEQYF. The CDR3 DNA is TGTGCCATCAGGGGGACTAGCGGGGGGTACGAGCAGTACTTC. The rearrangement links TRBV10-3 to TRBJ2-4; 15 nucleotides match TRBD2. The J call may not be correct, given that the DNA end is closer to TRBJ2-7. The CDR3 extends over 14 amino acids. Germline CDR1 ENHRY, CDR2 SYGVKD.

This clonotype was seen just once. CDR3 sequence reads: CSARHWSEISGGNYNEQYF. CDR3 bases: TGCAGTGCTAGGCACTGGTCGGAAATTAGCGGGGGGAACTACAATGAGCAGTACTTC. The chain links TRBV20-1 to TRBJ2-5; 10 bases map to TRBD2. The V segment lost 3 bases and the J segment 11 bases; nucleotides outside the gene matches: 27. Per the germline V gene, CDR1 is DFQATT and CDR2 is SNEGSKA (reference sequence). The CDR3 extends over 19 amino acids.

The CDR3 bases are TGTGCCAGCAGCCGAGGGGGCGAGGCCGGGGAGCTGTTTTTT. The encoded protein is CASSRGGEAGELFF. This sequence joins TRBV4-2 and TRBJ2-2, with 7 positions matching TRBD1. The CDR3 contains 14 residues. J lost 6 bases, V lost 4 bases, and 5 bases had no gene match. Germline CDR1 is LGHNA and CDR2 is YNFKEQ.

This chain connects TRBV28 to TRBJ2-1; 9 bases are shared with TRBD2. The V segment lost 8 bases and the J segment 8 bases; nucleotides outside the gene matches: 7. Germline V gives CDR1 MDHEN, CDR2 SYDVKM. This CDR3 spans 13 amino acids. The CDR3 DNA is TGTGCCAGCTCTAGCGGGGTTATATATGAGCAGTTCTTC. It is translated as CASSSGVIYEQFF.

The chain combines TRBV20-1 with TRBJ2-7; 7 bases fit TRBD1. The CDR3 totals 16 residues. Germline lookup yields CDR1 DFQATT and CDR2 SNEGSKA (reference sequence). Losses at the gene ends were 5 bases for V and 0 bases for J; bases not matched to a gene: 13. CDR3 sequence (DNA): TGCAGTGCTGTATTTAGGGGACAGACCTTCTCCTACGAGCAGTACTTC. Translation gives CSAVFRGQTFSYEQYF.

This clonotype was recorded a few times. The chain has TRBV27 and TRBJ1-2; D perhaps matches TRBD1 (6 bases). V lost 8 bases and J 8 bases, leaving 12 bases between the germline ends. This CDR3 has 11 residues. Germline V gene lookup returns CDR1 MNHEY and CDR2 SMNVEV (reference sequence). CDR3 nucleotides: TGTGCCAGCGGAGAGGGGGGAGGCTACACCTTC. Translating it yields CASGEGGGYTF.

This clonotype was seen a single time. V gene TRBV12-3 or TRBV12-4 combines with J gene TRBJ2-5, with TRBD1 matching over 8 bases. The CDR3 consists of 15 residues. V was clipped by 5 bases and J by 5 bases; unmatched bases: 10. As DNA, the CDR3 is TGTGCCAGCAGTCGCGGGGACAGGTGGTTGGAGACCCAGTACTTC. As protein: CASSRGDRWLETQYF.

CDR3: CASRGLRDSYNEQYF. DNA of the CDR3: TGTGCCAGCAGGGGTTTAAGGGACTCCTACAATGAGCAGTACTTC. The chain couples TRBV12-3 or TRBV12-4 to TRBJ2-5; weak D call: TRBD2 (6 bases). The CDR3 spans 15 residues. Trimming shortened V by 6 bases and J by 11 bases, and 25 bases separated the two germline ends.

The chain joins TRBV9 to TRBJ2-1, with 8 bases identical to TRBD2. The CDR3 contains 17 residues. Germline V gene data show CDR1 as SGDLS and CDR2 as YYNGEE. J lost 8 bases, V lost 2 bases, and 15 bases had no gene match. Written as DNA, the CDR3 is TGTGCCAGCAGCGTCGTTCGATCAGCGGGGGCGATGGATGAGCAGTTCTTC. Amino acid sequence: CASSVVRSAGAMDEQFF. The full variable domain, in which reference TRBV9 and TRBJ2-1 provide the parts outside the CDR3, is DSGVTQTPKHLITATGQRVTLRCSPRSGDLSVYWYQQSLDQGLQFLIQYYNGEERAKGNILERFSAQQFPDLHSELNLSSLELGDSALYFCASSVVRSAGAMDEQFFGPGTRLTVL.

J is TRBJ1-2 and V is TRBV7-2, with 7 bases aligning to TRBD1. Germline CDR1 reads SGHTA; CDR2 reads FQGNSA. This CDR3 has 11 residues. With V trimmed by 8 bases and J by 6 bases, 3 bases remained unmatched. The CDR3 coding sequence is TGTGCCAGCGAGACAGGGCATGGCTACACCTTC. Translating gives CASETGHGYTF.

This clonotype showed up just a few times. This chain uses TRBV7-6 with TRBJ2-6; 9 nucleotides match TRBD1. V was pared by 5 bases and J by 0 bases, with 5 bases of the junction left unmatched. CDR3 length: 17 amino acids. Germline CDR1 SGHVS, CDR2 FNYEAQ. In DNA form, the CDR3 reads TGTGCCAGCAGCCGACAGGGGGGGGCCTCTGGGGCCAACGTCCTGACTTTC. Translated, it gives CASSRQGGASGANVLTF. Full variable domain (remainder filled in from reference TRBV7-6 and TRBJ2-6): GAGVSQSPRYKVTKRGQDVALRCDPISGHVSLYWYRQALGQGPEFLTYFNYEAQQDKSGLPNDRFSAERPEGSISTLTIQRTEQRDSAMYRCASSRQGGASGANVLTFGAGSRLTVL.

Comment on this clonotype: The junction does not match germline at one end; this may be a read error. The chain employs TRBV20-1 and TRBJ1-2; 12 bases fit TRBD1. The germline CDR1 and CDR2 sequences are DFQATT and SNEGSKA (reference sequence). This CDR3 comprises 15 residues. For the CDR3, the DNA is TGCAGTGTTAGAAGTCCGGGACAGGGGGCCTATGGCTACACCTTC. Amino acids: CSVRSPGQGAYGYTF.

The chain is built from TRBV7-2 and TRBJ1-6; D might be TRBD1 (5 bases). CDR3 size: 14 residues. The germline V gene has CDR1 SGHTA and CDR2 FQGNSA. Deletions cut 3 bases from V and 9 bases from J, with 12 bases between. CDR3: CASSFEQAISPLHF. CDR3 DNA sequence: TGTGCCAGCAGCTTTGAACAGGCCATTTCACCCCTCCACTTT.

V gene TRBV4-3 combines with J gene TRBJ2-4; the match to TRBD1 covers 7 bases. Gene TRBJ2-7 matches the end of the DNA better, so the J call may be wrong. Per the germline V gene, CDR1 is LGHNA and CDR2 is YSLEER. The CDR3 is 16 residues long. The CDR3 protein is CASSQVPGQPFHEQYF. CDR3 DNA: TGCGCCAGCAGCCAAGTGCCGGGACAGCCTTTTCACGAGCAGTACTTC.